This entry concerns a single T cell receptor (beta chain). These data come from a study of shared clonotypes between healthy human individuals. TCRdb keeps only in-frame clones here, not all; method: immunoSEQ multiplex PCR. The sample includes a few hundred thousand clones, about nine tenths of them seen just once. Germline V gives CDR1 SNHLY, CDR2 FYNNEI. V was clipped by 7 bases and J by 2 bases, with 15 bases between them. The CDR3 covers 15 residues. The material sequenced was memory CD8+ T cells sorted from blood. Subset indicated: CD45RO+ cells pooled with CCR7-negative TemRA cells. This receptor was identified in a man younger than 30 in good health. V gene TRBV2 combines with J gene TRBJ2-1; D may be TRBD2 (6 bases). The CDR3 spells CASKRAGAAYNEQFF. The CDR3 nucleotides are TGTGCCAGCAAGCGAGCGGGCGCCGCCTACAATGAGCAGTTCTTC.